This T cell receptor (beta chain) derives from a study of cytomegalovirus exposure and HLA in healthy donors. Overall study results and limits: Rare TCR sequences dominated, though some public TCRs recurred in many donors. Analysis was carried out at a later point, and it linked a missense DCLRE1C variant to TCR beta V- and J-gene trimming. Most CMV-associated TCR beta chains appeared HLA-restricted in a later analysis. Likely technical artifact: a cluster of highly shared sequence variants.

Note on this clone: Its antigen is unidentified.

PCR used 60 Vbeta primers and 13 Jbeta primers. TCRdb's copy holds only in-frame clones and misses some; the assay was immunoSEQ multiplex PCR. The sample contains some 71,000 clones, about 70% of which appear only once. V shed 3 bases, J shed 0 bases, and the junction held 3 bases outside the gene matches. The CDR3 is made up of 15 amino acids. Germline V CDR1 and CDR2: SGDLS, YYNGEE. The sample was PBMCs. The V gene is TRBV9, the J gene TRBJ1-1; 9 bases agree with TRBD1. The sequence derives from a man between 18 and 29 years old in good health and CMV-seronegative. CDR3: CASSAQGAVNTEAFF. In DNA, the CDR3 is TGTGCCAGCAGCGCACAGGGGGCAGTGAACACTGAAGCTTTCTTT.